Below, 26 T cell receptor beta chains from the same sample are listed, as sequenced in a study of early T cells in non-severe SARS-CoV-2 infection. A single record per CDR3 protein comes from TCRdb applying MiXCR to the 5' RACE reads. The table lists 55,000 or so distinct CDR3 sequences, around an eighth of them singletons. The sample taken for sequencing was whole blood. The origin of the receptors is an adult who was a healthcare worker with PCR-confirmed SARS-CoV-2 infection or an uninfected control (not recorded which).

This clonotype was detected many times. CDR3 residues: CSAETPNTGELFF. In nucleotides, the CDR3 is TGCAGTGCCGAGACACCCAACACCGGGGAGCTGTTTTTT. The chain combines TRBV20-1 with TRBJ2-2, with D uncertain. The V end lost 6 bases, the J end lost 2 bases, and 10 bases lay between the germline ends. CDR1 and CDR2 (germline): DFQATT, SNEGSKA (reference sequence). The CDR3 covers 13 residues.

This clonotype came up many times. This chain joins TRBV6-1 and TRBJ1-2; 7 bases agree with TRBD1. Trimming at V came to 1 base and at J to 2 bases, leaving 10 bases not matched to a gene. The CDR3 totals 17 residues. Germline CDR1 MNHNS, CDR2 SASEGT. The CDR3 region has the DNA TGTGCCAGCAGTGAAGGAGAAGGGGGCTTAGAAAACTATGGCTACACCTTC. This translates into CASSEGEGGLENYGYTF.

V and J are TRBV20-1 and TRBJ2-7; 7 nucleotides align to TRBD2. Germline V gene data show CDR1 as DFQATT and CDR2 as SNEGSKA (reference sequence). With 6 bases clipped from V and 1 base from J, the junction kept 6 bases outside the gene matches. CDR3 length: 13 amino acids. DNA for the CDR3: TGCAGTGCGAAGCGAGCGGGGTCCTACGAGCAGTACTTC. Translation gives CSAKRAGSYEQYF.

Only a few counts were recorded for this clonotype. This sequence joins TRBV12-3 or TRBV12-4 and TRBJ2-1; D might be TRBD2 (5 bases). The CDR3 is 16 amino acids. The V gene lost 5 bases and the J gene lost 7 bases, with 21 bases spanning the gap. In DNA form, the CDR3 reads TGTGCCAGCAGTGCCGCCGGACTCCCTTTGGGGAATGAGCAGTTCTTC. It yields the protein CASSAAGLPLGNEQFF.

This clonotype was picked up a small number of times. The chain is built from TRBV19 and TRBJ2-1, with D possibly matching TRBD1 (5 bases). The CDR3 consists of 12 residues. Germline lookup yields CDR1 LNHDA and CDR2 SQIVND (reference sequence). Trimming shortened V by 2 bases and J by 10 bases, and 9 bases separated the two germline ends. The CDR3 DNA reads as TGTGCCAGTAGTATACCCCGACAGGAGCAGTTCTTC. This sequence encodes CASSIPRQEQFF.

There are many counts of this clonotype. In DNA form, the CDR3 reads TGTGCTAGTGGTTTCCACCCTCTCAGCTCCTACAATGAGCAGTTCTTC. Encoded protein: CASGFHPLSSYNEQFF. J is TRBJ2-1 and V is TRBV12-5, with no clear D. The V end lost 3 bases, the J end lost 0 bases, and 12 bases lay between the germline ends. The germline V gene has CDR1 LGHNT and CDR2 FRNRAP. The CDR3 is 16 residues long.

This clonotype was counted a few times. V gene TRBV20-1 combines with J gene TRBJ2-7; tentatively, D is TRBD1 or TRBD2 (6 bases each). V was pared by 1 base and J by 4 bases, with 14 bases between. This CDR3 is built from 14 residues. CDR1 is DFQATT, CDR2 SNEGSKA, per germline (reference sequence). The CDR3 DNA sequence: TGCAGTGCTAGAGTTCCCGGGGGCGGATACGAGCAGTACTTC. Its translation is CSARVPGGGYEQYF.

The chain carries TRBV19 and TRBJ1-2, with D hard to call. The germline V gene has CDR1 LNHDA and CDR2 SQIVND (reference sequence). Trimming pared 6 bases from V and 6 bases from J, leaving 17 bases between. CDR3 size: 14 residues. CDR3 DNA: TGTGCCAGTAGAGAGGACGATCCGATTAATGGCTACACCTTC. The encoded protein is CASREDDPINGYTF.

This clonotype was counted only a few times. The rearrangement joins TRBV6-1 to TRBJ1-5; no firm D call. The length of the CDR3 is 18 residues. V lost 0 bases and J lost 0, with 15 bases in between. Germline lookup yields CDR1 MNHNS and CDR2 SASEGT. CDR3 DNA: TGTGCCAGCAGTGAAGCCTCTGGTGGGTGGAATAGCAATCAGCCCCAGCATTTT. Its translation: CASSEASGGWNSNQPQHF.

This clonotype was recorded many times. The chain combines TRBV5-1 with TRBJ2-7; D is uncertain. Trimming left V 4 bases short and J 2 bases short, with 7 bases between. CDR1 is SGHRS and CDR2 is YFSETQ in the germline V gene. The CDR3 sequence is 12 residues long. For the CDR3, the DNA is TGCGCCAGCAGCGCACAGACCTACGAGCAGTACTTC. This sequence encodes CASSAQTYEQYF.

This clonotype was seen a few times. A read error is likely, as this CDR3 ends without the conserved phenylalanine or tryptophan. This chain uses TRBV13 with TRBJ2-7; TRBD1 might be the D (6 bases). V dropped 5 bases and J dropped 4 bases, with 9 bases sitting between them. This CDR3 is 12 amino acids long. Germline-derived CDR1 and CDR2 are PRHDT and FYEKMQ (reference sequence). The CDR3 loop is CASSTRGYEQYS. As DNA, the CDR3 is TGTGCCAGCAGCACGAGGGGGTACGAGCAGTACTCC.

This chain uses TRBV27 with TRBJ1-1; possibly TRBD1 for D (6 bases). Germline lookup yields CDR1 MNHEY and CDR2 SMNVEV (reference sequence). V shed 5 bases and J shed 6 bases, with 16 bases lying between them. CDR3 length: 14 amino acids. The CDR3 nucleotides read TGTGCCAGCAGTGGGGGGCCTAATATCGCTGAAGCTTTCTTT. This codes for CASSGGPNIAEAFF.

The chain recombines TRBV7-3 with TRBJ2-1; tentatively, D is TRBD2 (5 bases). The CDR3 runs to 13 residues. The germline CDR1 and CDR2 sequences are SGHTA and FQGTGA. V was cut by 9 bases and J by 7 bases, with 16 bases left in between. CDR3: CARYQRSLNEQFF. The DNA of the CDR3 is TGTGCCAGGTACCAGCGGAGTTTGAATGAGCAGTTCTTC.

This chain connects TRBV4-3 to TRBJ2-7; 13 positions match TRBD2. The length of the CDR3 is 19 residues. The V segment lost 0 bases and the J segment 1 base; nucleotides outside the gene matches: 9. CDR1 is LGHNA, CDR2 YSLEER, per germline. This CDR3 is CASSQESATSGGPSYEQYF. Here the CDR3 DNA reads TGCGCCAGCAGCCAAGAGTCCGCGACTAGCGGGGGGCCTTCCTACGAGCAGTACTTC.

This clonotype has more than one count but fewer than ten. This chain links TRBV11-2 with TRBJ1-1; tentative D call: TRBD1 (5 bases). Germline CDR1 is SGHAT and CDR2 is FQNNGV. This CDR3 region has 14 residues. Trimming stripped 3 bases from V and 0 bases from J, with 8 bases between. CDR3 region: CASSFQGMNTEAFF. The CDR3 DNA reads as TGTGCCAGCAGCTTCCAGGGAATGAACACTGAAGCTTTCTTT.

This clonotype was recorded at least ten times. V and J are TRBV10-2 and TRBJ2-2; TRBD1 agrees at 10 bases. V was clipped by 8 bases and J by 9 bases; unmatched bases: 3. The CDR3 is 12 residues long. CDR1 and CDR2 (germline): WSHSY, SAAADI. The CDR3: CASRDRGRELFF. CDR3 in DNA: TGCGCCAGCCGGGACAGGGGCCGGGAGCTGTTTTTT.

This clonotype was recorded at least ten times. The chain has TRBV30 and TRBJ1-1; D gene unclear. The CDR3 sequence is 12 residues long. Germline-derived CDR1 and CDR2 are GTSNPN and SVGIG (reference sequence). Trimming pared 4 bases from V and 1 base from J, leaving 7 bases between. CDR3 in amino acids: CAWNDGNTEAFF. For the CDR3, the DNA is TGTGCCTGGAACGACGGGAACACTGAAGCTTTCTTT.

The chain links TRBV6-6 to TRBJ2-3; D is possibly TRBD1 (6 bases). Trimming stripped 2 bases from V and 3 bases from J, with 18 bases between. Germline V lookup: CDR1 MNHNY, CDR2 SVGAGI (reference sequence). The CDR3 consists of 17 residues. The CDR3 here is CASSYPETGRRTDTQYF. The CDR3 region has the DNA TGTGCCAGCAGTTACCCCGAGACAGGTCGACGTACAGATACGCAGTATTTT.

The CDR3 is CASSLTQPTGANTGELFF. In DNA form, the CDR3 reads TGTGCCAGCAGCTTAACCCAACCAACAGGAGCGAACACCGGGGAGCTGTTTTTT. The rearrangement links TRBV7-3 to TRBJ2-2; possible D gene TRBD1, 5 bases. CDR1 and CDR2 (germline): SGHTA, FQGTGA. This CDR3 is built from 18 residues. V gave up 0 bases and J gave up 0 bases, with 14 bases separating them.

This clonotype was counted at least ten times. The chain links TRBV20-1 to TRBJ1-5; no definite D call. Trimming pared 2 bases from V and 2 bases from J, leaving 7 bases between. The CDR3 spans 13 residues. CDR1 and CDR2 from the germline V gene are DFQATT and SNEGSKA (reference sequence). CDR3 protein: CSARPTGNQPQHF. DNA of the CDR3: TGCAGTGCTAGACCCACGGGCAATCAGCCCCAGCATTTT.

The J gene is TRBJ1-3, the V gene TRBV3-1; D is undetermined. CDR1 is LGHDT and CDR2 is YNNKEL in the germline V gene (reference sequence). The CDR3 sequence is 15 residues long. V lost 6 bases to trimming and J lost 0 bases, with 12 bases between them. The CDR3 DNA sequence: TGTGCCAGCAGTCTCCTTATGAGCTCTGGAAACACCATATATTTT. Translated, it gives CASSLLMSSGNTIYF.

This clonotype was found many times. The rearrangement links TRBV20-1 to TRBJ2-7, with D maybe TRBD2 (6 bases). Germline lookup yields CDR1 DFQATT and CDR2 SNEGSKA (reference sequence). The CDR3 sequence is 16 residues long. Trimming left V 5 bases short and J 0 bases short, with 20 bases between. CDR3 sequence: CSAGRQTRSYSYEQYF. The CDR3 region has the DNA TGCAGTGCTGGTCGACAGACTAGATCCTACTCCTACGAGCAGTACTTC.

J is TRBJ1-1 and V is TRBV11-2, with D possibly TRBD1 on 5 matching bases. The CDR3 loop spans 13 amino acids. V lost 5 bases to trimming and J lost 0 bases, with 7 bases between them. CDR1 and CDR2 from the germline V gene are SGHAT and FQNNGV. DNA of the CDR3: TGTGCCAGCAGCCGGACACTGAACACTGAAGCTTTCTTT. Translating gives CASSRTLNTEAFF.

This clonotype was counted at least ten times. The CDR3 sequence is CASSQEGGYNYGYTF. CDR3 sequence (DNA): TGTGCCAGCAGCCAAGAGGGGGGGTATAACTATGGCTACACCTTC. V is TRBV3-1 and J is TRBJ1-2; possibly TRBD1 for D (5 bases). The CDR3 is made up of 15 amino acids. V was shortened by 0 bases and J by 1 base, with 9 bases between the two germline ends. Germline loops: CDR1 LGHDT, CDR2 YNNKEL (reference sequence).

The chain carries TRBV19 and TRBJ2-1, with D possibly TRBD2 on 6 matching bases. The CDR3 sequence is 16 residues long. In germline, CDR1 is LNHDA, CDR2 SQIVND (reference sequence). V was clipped by 1 base and J by 2 bases, with 12 bases between them. CDR3: CASSIAPRGAYNEQFF. CDR3 DNA: TGTGCCAGTAGTATAGCCCCCCGCGGGGCCTACAATGAGCAGTTCTTC.

CDR3 nucleotides: TGTGCCAGCAGCTTAGAGGCAGGGGGTAATGGCTACACCTTC. Translated: CASSLEAGGNGYTF. The chain recombines TRBV7-9 with TRBJ1-2, with 7 bases matching TRBD1. This CDR3 contains 14 residues. CDR1 and CDR2 (germline): SEHNR, FQNEAQ (reference sequence). J lost 6 bases, V lost 1 base, and 5 bases had no gene match. Using reference TRBV7-9 and TRBJ1-2 for the parts outside the CDR3, the full variable domain is DTGVSQNPRHKITKRGQNVTFRCDPISEHNRLYWYRQTLGQGPEFLTYFQNEAQLEKSRLLSDRFSAERPKGSFSTLEIQRTEQGDSAMYLCASSLEAGGNGYTFGSGTRLTVV.